The 15 T cell receptor beta chains in this list originate from one sample, sequenced in a study of beta chain features in type 1 diabetes. The whole isolated RNA underwent reverse transcription, so sequencing captured expressed TCRB transcripts. The protocol was immunoSEQ multiplex PCR, while the TCRdb copy is restricted to in-frame clones and leaves out a portion. The profile covers around 160,000 clones, with under 60% appearing a single time and 0.35% to 0.5% taken by the ten largest. Input material: Tregs from blood. Every receptor here comes from a man between 18 and 29 years old in good health.

This chain joins TRBV30 and TRBJ1-2; 9 bases line up with TRBD1. Per the germline V gene, CDR1 is GTSNPN and CDR2 is SVGIG (reference sequence). V lost 5 bases and J lost 4; bases outside the gene matches: 5. CDR3 length equals 13 residues. The CDR3 DNA reads TGTGCCTGGGCCCGGGACAGGGTCTATGGCTACACCTTC. This codes for CAWARDRVYGYTF.

The chain links TRBV20-1 to TRBJ2-7, with D uncertain. V lost 4 bases to trimming and J lost 3 bases, with 7 bases between them. CDR1 and CDR2 (germline): DFQATT, SNEGSKA (reference sequence). The CDR3 is 11 amino acids. The CDR3 reads CSATRGYEQYF. The CDR3 nucleotides read TGCAGTGCTACCCGCGGCTACGAGCAGTACTTC.

The genes are TRBV7-9 and TRBJ1-3; D call uncertain. The CDR3 contains 16 residues. Per germline, CDR1 SEHNR and CDR2 FQNEAQ (reference sequence). V was clipped by 3 bases and J by 0 bases, with 12 bases between them. The CDR3 here is CASSFLTHYSGNTIYF. The CDR3 DNA is TGTGCCAGCAGCTTCCTGACTCACTACTCTGGAAACACCATATATTTT.

In its sample, this clone was seen a few times. The sample has other DNA sequences that encode this CDR3 too. The CDR3 protein is CASSPSGGRTEAFF. CDR3 nucleotide sequence: TGTGCCAGCTCACCCTCCGGGGGGAGAACTGAAGCTTTCTTT. The gene calls are TRBV18 and TRBJ1-1; D is perhaps TRBD1 (5 bases). The CDR3 has 14 residues. Per germline, CDR1 KGHSH and CDR2 LQKENI. Trimming shortened V by 3 bases and J by 5 bases, and 13 bases separated the two germline ends.

The chain couples TRBV7-2 to TRBJ1-5; 8 bases fit TRBD1. The CDR3 loop spans 14 amino acids. Germline CDR1 and CDR2: SGHTA and FQGNSA. Trimming at V came to 7 bases and at J to 3 bases, leaving 5 bases not matched to a gene. CDR3 loop: CASTLDRVNQPQHF. The CDR3, as DNA: TGTGCCAGCACCCTGGACAGGGTCAATCAGCCCCAGCATTTT.

The rearrangement joins TRBV5-4 to TRBJ1-3, with TRBD1 as a possible D gene (6 bases). V lost 4 bases to trimming and J lost 4 bases, with 12 bases between them. This CDR3 region has 14 residues. Germline V gene sequence: CDR1 SGHNT, CDR2 YYREEE (reference sequence). The CDR3 DNA is TGTGCCAGCAGCCGCACAGGGACCGGAAACACCATATATTTT. This sequence encodes CASSRTGTGNTIYF. Full variable domain (outside the CDR3, taken from reference TRBV5-4 and TRBJ1-3): ETGVTQSPTHLIKTRGQQVTLRCSSQSGHNTVSWYQQALGQGPQFIFQYYREEENGRGNFPPRFSGLQFPNYSSELNVNALELDDSALYLCASSRTGTGNTIYFGEGSWLTVV.

The J gene is TRBJ2-7, the V gene TRBV5-1; D might be TRBD1 (5 bases). V shed 0 bases and J shed 0 bases, with 13 bases lying between them. Looked up from germline, CDR1 is SGHRS and CDR2 is YFSETQ. This CDR3 contains 16 residues. Here the CDR3 DNA reads TGCGCCAGCAGCTTGGCTGGGGCGCGGATCTCCTACGAGCAGTACTTC. Amino acids: CASSLAGARISYEQYF.

The V and J genes are TRBV6-1 and TRBJ2-7, with a tentative D call TRBD2 (5 bases). The germline V and J ends were trimmed by 6 bases and 2 bases, with 17 bases remaining between them. Germline-derived CDR1 and CDR2 are MNHNS and SASEGT. CDR3 length: 15 amino acids. The DNA for the CDR3 is TGTGCCAGCAGAAGGCGGCTTGACGGGACCTACGAGCAGTACTTC. This encodes CASRRRLDGTYEQYF.

J is TRBJ2-1 and V is TRBV29-1, with 7 bases lining up with TRBD1. Germline lookup yields CDR1 SQVTM and CDR2 ANQGSEA. This CDR3 contains 15 residues. V trimming: 1 base; J trimming: 3 bases; junction bases outside the gene matches: 6. CDR3 loop: CSVEGVRGHYNEQFF. Written as DNA, the CDR3 is TGCAGCGTTGAAGGGGTTAGGGGGCACTACAATGAGCAGTTCTTC.

The rearrangement links TRBV16 to TRBJ2-5; a weak D match, TRBD1 (5 bases). CDR3 length equals 14 residues. V was trimmed by 8 bases and J by 2 bases, leaving 15 bases between them. CDR1 and CDR2 (germline): KGHSY, FQNENV. The CDR3 bases are TGTGCCAGCTGCAGTAATACAGGACAAGAGACCCAGTACTTC. Translating it yields CASCSNTGQETQYF.

This sequence joins TRBV29-1 and TRBJ2-7, with D possibly matching TRBD1 (6 bases). The CDR3 runs to 14 residues. CDR1 is SQVTM and CDR2 is ANQGSEA in the germline V gene. Trimming left V 4 bases short and J 0 bases short, with 13 bases between. CDR3 residues: CSVGHRETSYEQYF. CDR3 nucleotide sequence: TGCAGCGTTGGCCACAGGGAGACCTCCTACGAGCAGTACTTC.

The CDR3, as DNA: TGTGCCAGCAGTTGGGGGACAGGGTTCCCTGGGGCCAACGTCCTGACTTTC. Translated: CASSWGTGFPGANVLTF. This chain links TRBV2 with TRBJ2-6; 9 nucleotides align to TRBD1. J lost 2 bases, V lost 5 bases, and 7 bases had no gene match. The length of the CDR3 is 17 residues. The germline CDR1 and CDR2 sequences are SNHLY and FYNNEI.

This clone turned up a few times. CDR3 protein: CASSPGQGFNSPLHF. As DNA, the CDR3 is TGCGCCAGCAGCCCCGGACAGGGTTTTAATTCACCCCTCCACTTT. This sequence joins TRBV4-1 and TRBJ1-6, with 8 bases lining up with TRBD1. Germline CDR1 reads MGHRA; CDR2 reads YSYEKL. V lost 4 bases to trimming and J lost 6 bases; unmatched junction nucleotides: 5. This CDR3 spans 15 amino acids.

V is TRBV5-4 and J is TRBJ2-1; the match to TRBD1 covers 8 bases. J lost 12 bases, V lost 3 bases, and 8 bases had no gene match. CDR3 length: 13 residues. Germline V gene data show CDR1 as SGHNT and CDR2 as YYREEE (reference sequence). The CDR3 DNA is TGTGCCAGCAGCTCGACGACTGGGACAGGGCAGTTCTTC. Protein product: CASSSTTGTGQFF.

J is TRBJ2-7 and V is TRBV28, with TRBD1 matching over 12 bases. The CDR3 runs to 18 residues. From germline, CDR1 is MDHEN and CDR2 SYDVKM. V shed 5 bases, J shed 2 bases, and the junction held 13 bases outside the gene matches. Here the CDR3 reads CASSPHAGGTGGPYEQYF. The CDR3 DNA follows: TGTGCCAGCAGTCCACATGCGGGGGGGACAGGGGGCCCCTACGAGCAGTACTTC.